The rows below give T cell receptor beta chains drawn from one sample of a study of blood T cell repertoires in COVID-19. Method: immunoSEQ multiplex PCR; TCRdb's copy keeps in-frame clones and lacks some. The sample has 200,000 to 250,000 clones, more than 80% seen once. Sequencing was performed on peripheral blood. All receptors derive from a man aged 25-40 years with COVID-19, enrolled during active disease. The CDR3 runs from the conserved cysteine through the conserved F or W. Each record gives: D gene, J gene, clone size, V gene, CDR3 DNA, CDR3 protein. A D gene is named only where the DNA matches it firmly. Size is stated for part of the rows, as once, few or many counts, or as a class when the clone is expanded.

TRBD2	TRBJ2-2	NA	TRBV27	TGTGCCAGCAGAGCTGCCCCGGGACTAGCGTCCAGGGAGCTGTTTTTT	CASRAAPGLASRELFF
NA	TRBJ1-4	few	TRBV18	TGTGCCAGCTCACTACAGGGTGGGGAAAAACTGTTTTTT	CASSLQGGEKLFF
NA	TRBJ1-6	NA	TRBV2	TGTGCCAGCAGTGTAAGGGGCGCCTATAATTCACCCCTCCACTTT	CASSVRGAYNSPLHF
NA	TRBJ2-7	once	TRBV6-5	TGTGCCAGCAGTCGCATGAACGTGCGCTACGAGCAGTACTTC	CASSRMNVRYEQYF
NA	TRBJ1-2	NA	TRBV4-3	TGCGCCAGCAGCCAAGATGTCGAGTATACCTATGGCTACACCTTC	CASSQDVEYTYGYTF
NA	TRBJ2-2	NA	TRBV15	TGTGCCACCAGCCCCCCCAATGGACAGTTCACCGGGGAGCTGTTTTTT	CATSPPNGQFTGELFF
NA	TRBJ1-1	NA	TRBV6-5	TGTGCCAGCAAGCGACCGGGACAAAAGAACACTGAAGCTTTCTTT	CASKRPGQKNTEAFF
TRBD2	TRBJ2-1	once	TRBV28	TGTGCCAGCAGTCCTCTACTAGCGTCCACCTACAATGAGCAGTTCTTC	CASSPLLASTYNEQFF
TRBD1	TRBJ2-7	NA	TRBV6-2/TRBV6-3	TGTGCCAGCAGTTACTTAGGGACCGAGACAGGGATTTTCGAGCAGTACTTC	CASSYLGTETGIFEQYF
NA	TRBJ2-7	NA	TRBV18	TGTGCCAGCTCATCAACGGGAGACTCTACGGTCCTGGCCTACGAGCAGTACTTC	CASSSTGDSTVLAYEQYF
NA	TRBJ1-6	once	TRBV5-4	TGTGCCAGCCAGGAGGGATCCTCCTATAATTCACCCCTCCACTTT	CASQEGSSYNSPLHF
TRBD2	TRBJ2-5	NA	TRBV9	TGTGCCAGCAGCGTGTGGGGGGGGGAGACCCAGTACTTC	CASSVWGGETQYF
TRBD1	TRBJ2-7	NA	TRBV7-9	TGTGCCAGCAGCTGGGACAGGGCCTACGAGCAGTACTTC	CASSWDRAYEQYF
NA	TRBJ2-5	NA	TRBV7-3	TGTGCCAGCAGCCGTGGGGCCAGAGAGGCGCGGTACTTC	CASSRGAREARYF
NA	TRBJ1-6	NA	TRBV10-3	TGTGCCATCAGTGGGACAGCCTCTGTGGGGCCCCTCCACTTT	CAISGTASVGPLHF
NA	TRBJ1-4	NA	TRBV5-6	TGTGCCAGCAGCTTTGGGGGGGTTAATGAAAAACTGTTTTTT	CASSFGGVNEKLFF
TRBD1	TRBJ1-1	few	TRBV2	TGTGCCAGCAGTGTGGACCAGGGGGCGCAGACTTTCTTT	CASSVDQGAQTFF
NA	TRBJ1-1	NA	TRBV11-2	TGTGCCAGCAGCCGACAGGTTATGAACACTGAAGCTTTCTTT	CASSRQVMNTEAFF
NA	TRBJ1-2	NA	TRBV4-1	TGCGCCAGCAGCCGAGGGCAGGGGAACTATGGCTACACCTTC	CASSRGQGNYGYTF
NA	TRBJ1-1	NA	TRBV7-3	TGTGCCAGCAACCCGTCGGGACAACAGCTGGCTTTCTTT	CASNPSGQQLAFF
NA	TRBJ2-2	few	TRBV4-3	TGCGCCAGCAGCCAAATGACGGCTCGGGACACCGGGGAGCTGTTTTTT	CASSQMTARDTGELFF
NA	TRBJ2-1	NA	TRBV7-9	TGTGCCAGCAGCTTAGCTCTCGGCAGGTGGAATGAGCAGTTCTTC	CASSLALGRWNEQFF
NA	TRBJ1-3	NA	TRBV19	TGTGCCAGTCTAGCAGGGAGGCTCTCTGGAAACACCATATATTTT	CASLAGRLSGNTIYF
NA	TRBJ2-7	few	TRBV3-1/TRBV3-2	TGTGCCAGCAGCCGAGGGTACGCCTACGAGCAGTACTTC	CASSRGYAYEQYF
NA	TRBJ1-3	NA	TRBV18	TGTGCCAGCTCACCACCGAGGAGCCTCGGGGGAAACACCATATATTTT	CASSPPRSLGGNTIYF
TRBD1	TRBJ2-1	NA	TRBV6-2/TRBV6-3	TGTGCCAGCAGTAAGGGACAGGGTCTAGTCAATGAGCAGTTCTTC	CASSKGQGLVNEQFF
NA	TRBJ1-4	NA	TRBV14	TGTGCCAGCAGCCCACAGACTAATGAAAAACTGTTTTTT	CASSPQTNEKLFF
TRBD2	TRBJ2-3	NA	TRBV5-8	TGTGCCAGCAGCTTGACGTTTACCGAAGCGGGAGGGCCCGGTGATACGCAGTATTTT	CASSLTFTEAGGPGDTQYF
NA	TRBJ2-7	NA	TRBV25-1	TGTGCCAGCAGCCAAGGGGGATACGAGCAGTACTTC	CASSQGGYEQYF
TRBD2	TRBJ2-1	NA	TRBV7-9	TGTGCCAGCAGCTTAGGCGGGACTAGCTATGAGCAGTTCTTC	CASSLGGTSYEQFF
NA	TRBJ2-7	NA	TRBV28	TGTGCCAGCAGTTTCTCCGCAGGTTCCTACGAGCAGTACTTC	CASSFSAGSYEQYF
TRBD1	TRBJ1-5	NA	TRBV7-6	TGTGCCAGCAGCTTAGGACAAAGGACAGGGGATCAGCCCCAGCATTTT	CASSLGQRTGDQPQHF
NA	TRBJ1-5	NA	TRBV7-2	TGTGCCAGCAGCTTAAGTGGTCAACAACCCCAGCATTTT	CASSLSGQQPQHF
NA	TRBJ2-7	NA	TRBV5-8	TGTGCCACCGACGACGGACAGCTAGCCTACGAGCAGTACTTC	CATDDGQLAYEQYF
NA	TRBJ1-2	NA	TRBV5-6	TGTGCCAGCAGCAGTATGCGGGGCGGACTGTGGCATGGCTACACCTTC	CASSSMRGGLWHGYTF
TRBD1	TRBJ2-7	once	TRBV11-2	TGTGCCAGCAGCTTACAGGGGGCCGAGCAGTACTTC	CASSLQGAEQYF
NA	TRBJ1-6	NA	TRBV4-2	TGTGCCAGCAGCCAAGACGCCCCTAGCCATGGGGAGATGTATAATTCACCCCTCCACTTT	CASSQDAPSHGEMYNSPLHF
TRBD1	TRBJ2-2	few	TRBV18	TGTGCCAGCTCACCACCAGGGGGCGCCTCCGGGGAGCTGTTTTTT	CASSPPGGASGELFF
NA	TRBJ1-2	NA	TRBV7-3	TGTGCCAGCACCTCCCCCCCCAGAGGTGGCTACACCTTC	CASTSPPRGGYTF
NA	TRBJ2-1	NA	TRBV19	TGTGCCAGTAGTATCGGCGGGAAATACAATGAGCAGTTCTTC	CASSIGGKYNEQFF
TRBD1	TRBJ1-5	NA	TRBV20-1	TGCAGTGCTAGTGGGACAGGAAATCAGCCCCAGCATTTT	CSASGTGNQPQHF
NA	TRBJ2-2	few	TRBV4-2	TGTGCCAGTAAAGGGAGTGCAGGTCCGGTAGTCGGGGAGCTGTTTTTT	CASKGSAGPVVGELFF
NA	TRBJ2-2	NA	TRBV7-3	TGTGCCAGCAGCTCGCATGACAGAGCCGGGGAGCTGTTTTTT	CASSSHDRAGELFF
NA	TRBJ2-7	NA	TRBV6-6	TGTGCCAGCACCAGGGGGGTCGGCAACGAGCAGTACTTC	CASTRGVGNEQYF
TRBD2	TRBJ2-4	NA	TRBV2	TGTGCCAGCAGTGGACTAGCGGGGGCCCTAGCCAAAAACATTCAGTACTTC	CASSGLAGALAKNIQYF